Shown below are 29 T cell receptor beta chains from a single sample sequenced in a study of shared clonotypes between healthy human individuals. Some clones are missing from TCRdb's copy, which holds only in-frame ones; the method was immunoSEQ multiplex PCR. The table has some 1,100,000 clones, around 82% seen once. The sequenced sample consisted of memory CD4+ T cells from PBMCs. Subset given: CD45RA-negative fraction. The source of these receptors is a man between 18 and 29 years old in good health. Some clones in this sample may be carry-over from other donors' samples.

The rearrangement links TRBV28 to TRBJ1-5, with no clear D. Germline CDR1 MDHEN, CDR2 SYDVKM. Between the trimmed V and J ends, which lost 1 base and 0 bases, there was a span of 10 bases. CDR3 length: 16 residues. Written as DNA, the CDR3 is TGTGCCAGCAGTTTATTGGACGTTTATAGCAATCAGCCCCAGCATTTT. Translation: CASSLLDVYSNQPQHF.

In its sample, this clone was seen a few times. This chain connects TRBV9 to TRBJ1-1; D is unclear. Trimming stripped 3 bases from V and 8 bases from J, with 14 bases between. In germline, CDR1 is SGDLS, CDR2 YYNGEE. The CDR3 runs to 13 residues. As DNA, the CDR3 is TGTGCCAGCAGCGAAGCGTTTCCCTACGAAGCTTTCTTT. Protein product: CASSEAFPYEAFF.

V usage is TRBV2 and J usage is TRBJ2-3; 9 bases agree with TRBD1. The CDR3 contains 15 residues. After removal of 4 bases from V and 3 bases from J, the junction contained 5 bases not matched to a gene. Germline values: CDR1 SNHLY, CDR2 FYNNEI. The CDR3 protein is CASSAGTGYTDTQYF. CDR3 in DNA: TGTGCCAGCAGTGCCGGGACAGGGTATACAGATACGCAGTATTTT.

The chain carries TRBV6-5 and TRBJ2-1, with 7 bases fitting TRBD1. Germline V gives CDR1 MNHEY, CDR2 SVGAGI. The CDR3 extends over 13 amino acids. The junction had 4 bases not matched to a gene; V was cut back by 4 bases and J by 7 bases. The CDR3 bases are TGTGCCAGCAGTTTTCCAGGGGGTAATGAGCAGTTCTTC. Protein: CASSFPGGNEQFF.

The chain uses TRBV4-1 and TRBJ1-2, with 9 nucleotides matching TRBD1. Trimming took 4 bases from V and 3 from J; bases not matched to a gene: 3. The CDR3 totals 14 residues. In germline, CDR1 is MGHRA, CDR2 YSYEKL. CDR3 nucleotides: TGCGCCAGCAGCCTTGACAGGGGGTACTATGGCTACACCTTC. Residues: CASSLDRGYYGYTF.

The chain uses TRBV6-1 and TRBJ1-2; TRBD1 matches at 11 bases. The CDR3 spans 14 residues. Germline CDR1 is MNHNS and CDR2 is SASEGT. V shed 6 bases and J 8 bases; nucleotides not matched to a gene: 8. The CDR3 nucleotides read TGTGCCAGCAGGCCCGGGACAGGGGGGAGCGGCTACACCTTC. It translates to CASRPGTGGSGYTF.

This clone was picked up a small number of times. The V and J genes are TRBV5-1 and TRBJ2-3; TRBD1 matches 8 bases. Germline loops: CDR1 SGHRS, CDR2 YFSETQ. The CDR3 is made up of 14 amino acids. V was pared by 4 bases and J by 3 bases, with 4 bases of the junction left unmatched. CDR3 sequence reads: CASSRDRLTDTQYF. CDR3 bases: TGCGCCAGCAGCCGGGACAGGTTGACAGATACGCAGTATTTT.

The J gene is TRBJ1-2, the V gene TRBV27; D unresolved. This CDR3 has 13 residues. Per the germline V gene, CDR1 is MNHEY and CDR2 is SMNVEV (reference sequence). The germline V and J ends were trimmed by 6 bases and 1 base, with 9 bases remaining between them. CDR3 in amino acids: CASRFNLNYGYTF. CDR3 in DNA: TGTGCCAGCAGATTCAACCTTAACTATGGCTACACCTTC.

The gene calls are TRBV28 and TRBJ1-2; D might be TRBD1 (5 bases). V dropped 3 bases and J dropped 3 bases, with 11 bases sitting between them. CDR3 length: 14 residues. In germline, CDR1 is MDHEN, CDR2 SYDVKM. The CDR3 protein is CASSLLRGDYGYTF. CDR3 in DNA: TGTGCCAGCAGTTTGTTAAGAGGGGACTATGGCTACACCTTC.

The chain carries TRBV6-5 and TRBJ1-1; D remains unclear. The germline gives CDR1 MNHEY, CDR2 SVGAGI. This CDR3 has 16 residues. Between the trimmed V and J ends, which lost 0 bases and 5 bases, there was a span of 16 bases. The CDR3 bases are TGTGCCAGCAGTTACTCCTTAGGTTCGAGAGGTACTGAAGCTTTCTTT. It is translated as CASSYSLGSRGTEAFF.

V gene TRBV19 combines with J gene TRBJ2-4; possible D gene TRBD2, 6 bases. Per germline, CDR1 LNHDA and CDR2 SQIVND (reference sequence). V lost 1 base to trimming and J lost 4 bases, with 11 bases between them. The CDR3 is made up of 15 amino acids. CDR3 coding DNA: TGTGCCAGTAGTATAGTGGGGGGAGAAAAAAACATTCAGTACTTC. This gives the protein CASSIVGGEKNIQYF.

V gene TRBV11-2 combines with J gene TRBJ2-3; TRBD2 matches 13 bases. The CDR3 loop spans 15 amino acids. CDR1 and CDR2 (germline): SGHAT, FQNNGV. Losses at the gene ends were 7 bases for V and 4 bases for J; bases not matched to a gene: 5. CDR3 coding DNA: TGTGCCAGCAACCCGGGACTAGCGGGATCAGATACGCAGTATTTT. Amino acids: CASNPGLAGSDTQYF.

On this clone itself: Other DNA variants within this sample encode the same CDR3. This chain connects TRBV28 to TRBJ1-1, with TRBD1 matching over 8 bases. The J segment lost 8 bases and the V segment lost 5 bases, leaving 4 bases of the junction unmatched. Germline CDR1 reads MDHEN; CDR2 reads SYDVKM. The CDR3 covers 12 residues. CDR3 coding DNA: TGTGCCAGCAGTCTAGGACAGGGAGAAGCTTTCTTT. Protein product: CASSLGQGEAFF.

The rearrangement joins TRBV9 to TRBJ2-5; 9 bases fit TRBD1. Germline CDR1 and CDR2: SGDLS and YYNGEE. This CDR3 is built from 15 residues. The V gene end was trimmed by 4 bases and the J gene end by 1 base; junction bases not matched to a gene: 5. For the CDR3, the DNA is TGTGCCAGCAGCCCAGAGGACAGGGGCCAAGAGACCCAGTACTTC. Translated: CASSPEDRGQETQYF.

The chain joins TRBV2 to TRBJ1-5; TRBD1 aligns across 7 bases. The V gene's germline CDR1 is SNHLY and CDR2 FYNNEI. The CDR3 sequence is 13 residues long. The V gene end was trimmed by 11 bases and the J gene end by 6 bases; junction bases not matched to a gene: 10. The CDR3 here is CAGRQGQSQPQHF. In DNA form, the CDR3 reads TGTGCCGGCCGACAGGGCCAAAGTCAGCCCCAGCATTTT.

The chain recombines TRBV7-9 with TRBJ2-7, with D tentatively TRBD1 (5 bases). The CDR3 sequence is 14 residues long. The V end was cut by 2 bases, the J end by 6 bases, with 14 bases between. Germline-derived CDR1 and CDR2 are SEHNR and FQNEAQ (reference sequence). CDR3 sequence reads: CASSLRQGAGEQYF. The CDR3, as DNA: TGTGCCAGCAGCTTAAGGCAGGGCGCCGGCGAGCAGTACTTC.

The chain couples TRBV5-4 to TRBJ2-5, with 11 positions matching TRBD2. The CDR3 loop spans 15 amino acids. CDR1 and CDR2 from the germline V gene are SGHNT and YYREEE (reference sequence). V lost 1 base to trimming and J lost 5 bases; unmatched junction nucleotides: 4. CDR3 region: CASSLSSGRGETQYF. DNA for the CDR3: TGTGCCAGCAGCTTGAGTAGCGGGAGGGGCGAGACCCAGTACTTC.

In this sample, this clone turned up a few times. The chain recombines TRBV7-9 with TRBJ1-2, with 7 bases aligning to TRBD1. This CDR3 has 16 residues. V shed 1 base and J 2 bases; nucleotides not matched to a gene: 7. Germline V gives CDR1 SEHNR, CDR2 FQNEAQ (reference sequence). CDR3 sequence: CASSLDVGQPNYGYTF. The CDR3 bases are TGTGCCAGCAGCTTAGATGTGGGACAGCCCAACTATGGCTACACCTTC.

This sequence joins TRBV2 and TRBJ2-2; D possibly corresponds to TRBD1 (7 bases). The CDR3 is 16 residues long. Germline-derived CDR1 and CDR2 are SNHLY and FYNNEI. The ends were cut back, 5 bases at V and 3 bases at J, with 16 bases in the middle. The CDR3: CASSKNRGGDTGELFF. The CDR3 DNA follows: TGTGCCAGCAGTAAAAACAGGGGAGGCGACACCGGGGAGCTGTTTTTT.

The V call is TRBV28, the J call TRBJ2-7; possible D gene TRBD1, 5 bases. The CDR3 has 14 amino acids. Per the germline V gene, CDR1 is MDHEN and CDR2 is SYDVKM. V lost 3 bases and J lost 2, with 11 bases in between. The CDR3 region is CASSFNDSPYEQYF. CDR3 bases: TGTGCCAGCAGTTTCAATGACAGTCCCTACGAGCAGTACTTC.

The chain uses TRBV7-3 and TRBJ2-2; D gene ambiguous. The CDR3 spans 16 residues. The V gene's germline CDR1 is SGHTA and CDR2 FQGTGA. Trimming shortened V by 5 bases and J by 0 bases, and 13 bases separated the two germline ends. The CDR3 spells CASSMEPIANTGELFF. The CDR3 bases are TGTGCCAGCAGCATGGAACCAATTGCGAACACCGGGGAGCTGTTTTTT.

This chain connects TRBV5-1 to TRBJ2-1; no firm D call. Germline-derived CDR1 and CDR2 are SGHRS and YFSETQ. The germline V and J ends were trimmed by 2 bases and 0 bases, with 0 bases remaining between them. CDR3 length: 12 residues. The CDR3 spells CASSFSYNEQFF. The CDR3 DNA reads as TGCGCCAGCAGCTTCTCCTACAATGAGCAGTTCTTC. Complete variable domain (other parts from reference TRBV5-1 and TRBJ2-1): KAGVTQTPRYLIKTRGQQVTLSCSPISGHRSVSWYQQTPGQGLQFLFEYFSETQRNKGNFPGRFSGRQFSNSRSEMNVSTLELGDSALYLCASSFSYNEQFFGPGTRLTVL.

The chain couples TRBV28 to TRBJ1-1; D perhaps matches TRBD1 (5 bases). Per the germline V gene, CDR1 is MDHEN and CDR2 is SYDVKM. CDR3 length equals 15 residues. Trimming removed 5 bases at V and 1 base at J, with 14 bases between. The CDR3 sequence: CASSPWGLGNTEAFF. In nucleotides, the CDR3 is TGTGCCAGCAGTCCATGGGGGTTGGGGAACACTGAAGCTTTCTTT.

This chain links TRBV7-2 with TRBJ2-1; TRBD2 matches 11 bases. This CDR3 contains 12 residues. V shed 2 bases, J shed 13 bases, and the junction held 1 base outside the gene matches. The germline gives CDR1 SGHTA, CDR2 FQGNSA. Written as DNA, the CDR3 is TGTGCCAGCAGCTTACTAGCGGGAGGTCAGTTCTTC. As protein: CASSLLAGGQFF.

CDR3 sequence reads: CASRSPGGVYGYTF. Here the CDR3 DNA reads TGTGCCAGTAGATCACCGGGAGGGGTCTATGGCTACACCTTC. The chain uses TRBV19 and TRBJ1-2, with a weak D call TRBD1 (5 bases). This CDR3 is 14 amino acids long. V lost 6 bases, J lost 4 bases, and 15 bases lay in between. Germline loops: CDR1 LNHDA, CDR2 SQIVND (reference sequence).

The J gene is TRBJ1-2, the V gene TRBV6-1; D not certain. Trimming took 7 bases from V and 4 from J, leaving 13 bases between them. This CDR3 is built from 13 residues. The V gene's germline CDR1 is MNHNS and CDR2 SASEGT. The CDR3 DNA is TGTGCCAGCACTTGGGGAATCGGCTATGGCTACACCTTC. Its protein is CASTWGIGYGYTF.

This rearrangement joins TRBV19 to TRBJ2-4; D assignment may be TRBD1 or TRBD2 (5 bases each). There are 15 residues in the CDR3. The V end lost 5 bases, the J end lost 0 bases, and 11 bases lay between the germline ends. The germline gives CDR1 LNHDA, CDR2 SQIVND (reference sequence). The CDR3: CASSSGRIAKNIQYF. In nucleotides, the CDR3 is TGTGCCAGTAGTTCGGGACGTATAGCCAAAAACATTCAGTACTTC.

J is TRBJ2-7 and V is TRBV7-6; D may be TRBD1 (5 bases). V lost 0 bases to trimming and J lost 5 bases, with 14 bases between them. Looked up from germline, CDR1 is SGHVS and CDR2 is FNYEAQ. The CDR3 is 15 residues long. CDR3 amino acids: CASSLAEAGKHEQYF. The CDR3 DNA is TGTGCCAGCAGCTTAGCTGAGGCAGGGAAACACGAGCAGTACTTC. Looking up the rest from reference TRBV7-6 and TRBJ2-7 gives the full variable domain: GAGVSQSPRYKVTKRGQDVALRCDPISGHVSLYWYRQALGQGPEFLTYFNYEAQQDKSGLPNDRFSAERPEGSISTLTIQRTEQRDSAMYRCASSLAEAGKHEQYFGPGTRLTVT.

The chain has TRBV11-2 and TRBJ2-7; D perhaps matches TRBD1 (7 bases). Trimming stripped 1 base from V and 2 bases from J, with 15 bases between. This CDR3 has 16 residues. Germline V gene data show CDR1 as SGHAT and CDR2 as FQNNGV. The CDR3 reads CASSLGRRGATYEQYF. CDR3 DNA sequence: TGTGCCAGCAGCTTAGGCCGCAGGGGGGCTACCTACGAGCAGTACTTC.